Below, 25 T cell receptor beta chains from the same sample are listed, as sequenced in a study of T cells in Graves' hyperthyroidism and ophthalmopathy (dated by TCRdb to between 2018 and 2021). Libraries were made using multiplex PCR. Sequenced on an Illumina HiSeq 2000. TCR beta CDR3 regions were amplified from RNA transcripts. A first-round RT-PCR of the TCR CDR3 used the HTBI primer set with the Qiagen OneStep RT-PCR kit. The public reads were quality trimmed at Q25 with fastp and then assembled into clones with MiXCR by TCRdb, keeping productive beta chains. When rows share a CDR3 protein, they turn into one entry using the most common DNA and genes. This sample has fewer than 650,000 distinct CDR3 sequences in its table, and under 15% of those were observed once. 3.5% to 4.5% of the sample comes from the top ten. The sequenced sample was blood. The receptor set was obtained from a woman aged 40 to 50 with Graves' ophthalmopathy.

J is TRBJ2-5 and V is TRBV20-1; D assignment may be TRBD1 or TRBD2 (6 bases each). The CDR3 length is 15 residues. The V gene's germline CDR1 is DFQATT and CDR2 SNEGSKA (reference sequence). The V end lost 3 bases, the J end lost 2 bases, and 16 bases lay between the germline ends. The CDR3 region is CSARGGFGQQETQYF. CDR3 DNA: TGCAGTGCTAGGGGGGGTTTTGGACAGCAAGAGACCCAGTACTTC.

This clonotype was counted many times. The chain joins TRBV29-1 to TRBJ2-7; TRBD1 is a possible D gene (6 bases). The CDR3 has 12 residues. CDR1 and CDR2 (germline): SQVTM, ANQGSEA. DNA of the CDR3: TGCAGTGTAGGGGACAACTCCTACGAGCAGTACTTC. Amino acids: CSVGDNSYEQYF.

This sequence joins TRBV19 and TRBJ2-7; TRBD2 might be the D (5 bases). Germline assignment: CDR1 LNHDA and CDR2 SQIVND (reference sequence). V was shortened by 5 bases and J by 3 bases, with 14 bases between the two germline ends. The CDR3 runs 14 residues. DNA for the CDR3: TGTGCCAGTAGTCCTGGCGCCGGGGACTACGAGCAGTACTTC. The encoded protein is CASSPGAGDYEQYF.

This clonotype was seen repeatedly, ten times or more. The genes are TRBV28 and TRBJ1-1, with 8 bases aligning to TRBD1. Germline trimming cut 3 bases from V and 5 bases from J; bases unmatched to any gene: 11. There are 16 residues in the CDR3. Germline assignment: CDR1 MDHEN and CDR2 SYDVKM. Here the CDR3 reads CASSFWAGGLSTEAFF. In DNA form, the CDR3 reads TGTGCCAGCAGTTTCTGGGCAGGGGGCCTTAGTACTGAAGCTTTCTTT.

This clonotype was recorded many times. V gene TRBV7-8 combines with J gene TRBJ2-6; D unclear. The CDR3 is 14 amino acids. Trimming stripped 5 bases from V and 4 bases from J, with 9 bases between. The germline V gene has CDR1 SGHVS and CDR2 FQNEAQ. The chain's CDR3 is CASSTKQGANVLTF. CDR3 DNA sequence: TGTGCCAGCAGCACGAAACAGGGGGCCAACGTCCTGACTTTC.

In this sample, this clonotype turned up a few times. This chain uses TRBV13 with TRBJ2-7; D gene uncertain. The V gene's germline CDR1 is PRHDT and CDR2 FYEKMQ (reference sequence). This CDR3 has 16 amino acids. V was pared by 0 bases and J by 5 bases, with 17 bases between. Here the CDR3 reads CASSLGVADGLDEQYF. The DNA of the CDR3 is TGTGCCAGCAGCTTAGGGGTGGCGGACGGCCTGGACGAGCAGTACTTC.

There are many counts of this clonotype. CDR3 residues: CASVTSGGAYGYTF. The DNA for the CDR3 is TGTGCCAGCGTTACTTCGGGGGGCGCATATGGCTACACCTTC. The chain recombines TRBV12-3 or TRBV12-4 with TRBJ1-2, with D perhaps matching TRBD1 (6 bases). Trimming shortened V by 8 bases and J by 5 bases, and 18 bases separated the two germline ends. This CDR3 comprises 14 residues.

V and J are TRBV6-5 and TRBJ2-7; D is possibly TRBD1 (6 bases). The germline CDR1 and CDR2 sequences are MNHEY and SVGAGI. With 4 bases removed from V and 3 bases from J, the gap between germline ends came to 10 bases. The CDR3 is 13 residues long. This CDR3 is CASSSDRNYEQYF. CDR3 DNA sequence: TGTGCCAGCAGTTCGGACAGAAACTACGAGCAGTACTTC.

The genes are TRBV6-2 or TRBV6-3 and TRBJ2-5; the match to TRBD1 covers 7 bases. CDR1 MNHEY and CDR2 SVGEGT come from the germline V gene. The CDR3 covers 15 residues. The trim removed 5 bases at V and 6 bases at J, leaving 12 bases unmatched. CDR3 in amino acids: CASSRIQTGRQTQYF. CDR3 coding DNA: TGTGCCAGCAGTAGAATTCAGACAGGGAGACAGACCCAGTACTTC.

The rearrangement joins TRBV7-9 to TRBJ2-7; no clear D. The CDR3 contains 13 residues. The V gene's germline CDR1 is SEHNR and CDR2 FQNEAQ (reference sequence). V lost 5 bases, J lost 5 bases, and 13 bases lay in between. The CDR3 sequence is CASSPRGVNEQYF. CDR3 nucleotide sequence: TGTGCCAGCAGCCCCCGTGGGGTCAACGAGCAGTACTTC.

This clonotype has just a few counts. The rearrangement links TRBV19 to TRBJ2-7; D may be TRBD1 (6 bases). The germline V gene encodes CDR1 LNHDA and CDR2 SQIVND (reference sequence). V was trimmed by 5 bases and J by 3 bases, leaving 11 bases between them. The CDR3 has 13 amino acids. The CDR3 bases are TGTGCCAGTAGTCAGGGGATGCGCTACGAGCAGTACTTC. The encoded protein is CASSQGMRYEQYF. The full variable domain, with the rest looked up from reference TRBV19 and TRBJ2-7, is DGGITQSPKYLFRKEGQNVTLSCEQNLNHDAMYWYRQDPGQGLRLIYYSQIVNDFQKGDIAEGYSVSREKKESFPLTVTSAQKNPTAFYLCASSQGMRYEQYFGPGTRLTVT.

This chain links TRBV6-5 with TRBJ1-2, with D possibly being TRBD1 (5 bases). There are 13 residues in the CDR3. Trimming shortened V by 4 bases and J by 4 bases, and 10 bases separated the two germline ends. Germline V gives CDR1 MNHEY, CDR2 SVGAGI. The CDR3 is CASSSGRAYGYTF. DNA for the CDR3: TGTGCCAGCAGTTCGGGCAGGGCCTATGGCTACACCTTC.

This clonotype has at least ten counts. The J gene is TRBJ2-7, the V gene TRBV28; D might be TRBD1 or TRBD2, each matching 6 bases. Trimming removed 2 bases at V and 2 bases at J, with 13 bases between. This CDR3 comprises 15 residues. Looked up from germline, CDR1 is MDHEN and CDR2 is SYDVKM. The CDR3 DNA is TGTGCCAGCAGTTTAACCCCGGGGGCCCCCTACGAGCAGTACTTC. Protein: CASSLTPGAPYEQYF.

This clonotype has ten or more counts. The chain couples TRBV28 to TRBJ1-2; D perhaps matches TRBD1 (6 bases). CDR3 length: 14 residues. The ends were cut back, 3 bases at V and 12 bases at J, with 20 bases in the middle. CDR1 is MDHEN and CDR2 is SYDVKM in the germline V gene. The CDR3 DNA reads TGTGCCAGCAGTTTGTATCAGTCAGGGGACGGACACACCTTC. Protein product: CASSLYQSGDGHTF.

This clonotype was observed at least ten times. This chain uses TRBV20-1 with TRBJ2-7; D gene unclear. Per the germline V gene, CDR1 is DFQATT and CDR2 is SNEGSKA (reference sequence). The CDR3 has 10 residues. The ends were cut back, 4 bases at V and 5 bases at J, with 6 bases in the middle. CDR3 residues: CSATGNEQYF. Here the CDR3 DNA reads TGCAGTGCTACAGGTAACGAGCAGTACTTC.

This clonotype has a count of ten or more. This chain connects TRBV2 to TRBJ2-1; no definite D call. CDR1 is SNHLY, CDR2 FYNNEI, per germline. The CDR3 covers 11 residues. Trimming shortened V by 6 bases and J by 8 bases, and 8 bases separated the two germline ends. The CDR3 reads CASRVVDEQFF. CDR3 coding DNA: TGTGCCAGCAGGGTGGTCGATGAGCAGTTCTTC.

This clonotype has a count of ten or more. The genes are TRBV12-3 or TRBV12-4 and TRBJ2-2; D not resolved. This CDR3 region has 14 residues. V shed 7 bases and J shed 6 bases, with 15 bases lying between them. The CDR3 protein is CASNSRVLSGELFF. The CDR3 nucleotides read TGTGCCAGCAATTCTAGGGTCTTGTCCGGGGAGCTGTTTTTT.

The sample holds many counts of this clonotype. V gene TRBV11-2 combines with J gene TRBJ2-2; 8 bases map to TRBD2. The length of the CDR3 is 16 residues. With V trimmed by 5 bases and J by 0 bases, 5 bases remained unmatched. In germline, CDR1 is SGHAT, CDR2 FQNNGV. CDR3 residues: CASSTGLAPNTGELFF. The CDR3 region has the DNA TGTGCCAGCAGCACAGGACTAGCACCGAACACCGGGGAGCTGTTTTTT. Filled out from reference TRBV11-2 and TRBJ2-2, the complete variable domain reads EAGVAQSPRYKIIEKRQSVAFWCNPISGHATLYWYQQILGQGPKLLIQFQNNGVVDDSQLPKDRFSAERLKGVDSTLKIQPAKLEDSAVYLCASSTGLAPNTGELFFGEGSRLTVL.

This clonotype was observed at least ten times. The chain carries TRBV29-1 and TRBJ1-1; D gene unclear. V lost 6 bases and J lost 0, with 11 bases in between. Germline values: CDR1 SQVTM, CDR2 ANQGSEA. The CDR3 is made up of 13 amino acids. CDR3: CSVVYSLNTEAFF. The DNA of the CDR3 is TGCAGCGTGGTTTACTCCTTGAACACTGAAGCTTTCTTT.

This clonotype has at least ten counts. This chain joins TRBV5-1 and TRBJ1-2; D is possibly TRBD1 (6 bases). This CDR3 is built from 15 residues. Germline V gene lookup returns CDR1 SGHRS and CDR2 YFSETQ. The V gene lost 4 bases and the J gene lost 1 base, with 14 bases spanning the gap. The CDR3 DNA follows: TGCGCCAGCAGCGCTCCGGGACAAAATAACTATGGCTACACCTTC. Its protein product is CASSAPGQNNYGYTF. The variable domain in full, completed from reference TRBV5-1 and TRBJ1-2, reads KAGVTQTPRYLIKTRGQQVTLSCSPISGHRSVSWYQQTPGQGLQFLFEYFSETQRNKGNFPGRFSGRQFSNSRSEMNVSTLELGDSALYLCASSAPGQNNYGYTFGSGTRLTVV.

The CDR3 bases are TGTGCCAGCAGTTTTCGATTAGCGGACCCCGGGGGCTACGAGCAGTACTTC. It codes for CASSFRLADPGGYEQYF. The rearrangement uses TRBV28 and TRBJ2-7; a weak D match, TRBD2 (6 bases). Germline V gene data show CDR1 as MDHEN and CDR2 as SYDVKM. The CDR3 spans 17 residues. Between the trimmed V and J ends, which lost 3 bases and 3 bases, there was a span of 21 bases.

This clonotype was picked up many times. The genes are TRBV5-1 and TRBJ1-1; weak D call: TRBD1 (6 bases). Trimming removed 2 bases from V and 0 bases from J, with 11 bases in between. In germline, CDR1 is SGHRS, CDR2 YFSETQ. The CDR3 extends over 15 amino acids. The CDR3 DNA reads TGCGCCAGCAGCTTCACAGGGCGAGTGAACACTGAAGCTTTCTTT. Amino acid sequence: CASSFTGRVNTEAFF. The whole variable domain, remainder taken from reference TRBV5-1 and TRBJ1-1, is KAGVTQTPRYLIKTRGQQVTLSCSPISGHRSVSWYQQTPGQGLQFLFEYFSETQRNKGNFPGRFSGRQFSNSRSEMNVSTLELGDSALYLCASSFTGRVNTEAFFGQGTRLTVV.

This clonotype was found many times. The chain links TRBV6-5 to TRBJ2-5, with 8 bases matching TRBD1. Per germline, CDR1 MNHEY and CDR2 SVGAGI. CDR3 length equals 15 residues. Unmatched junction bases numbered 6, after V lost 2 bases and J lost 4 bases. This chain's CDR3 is CASSYGAGGGETQYF. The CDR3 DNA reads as TGTGCCAGCAGTTACGGAGCAGGGGGCGGAGAGACCCAGTACTTC.

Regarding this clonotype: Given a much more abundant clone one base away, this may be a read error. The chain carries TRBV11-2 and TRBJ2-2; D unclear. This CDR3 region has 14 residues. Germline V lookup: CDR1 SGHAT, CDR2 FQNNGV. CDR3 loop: CANSPSWVHGELFF. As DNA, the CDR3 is TGTGCCAACAGCCCCTCATGGGTTCACGGGGAGCTGTTTTTT.

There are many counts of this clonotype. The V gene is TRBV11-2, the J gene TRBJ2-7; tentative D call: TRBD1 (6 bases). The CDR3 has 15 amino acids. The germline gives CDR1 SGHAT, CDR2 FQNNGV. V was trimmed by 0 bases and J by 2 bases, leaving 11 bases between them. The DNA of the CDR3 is TGTGCCAGCAGCTTAGACCGGGACACCGCCTACGAGCAGTACTTC. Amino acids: CASSLDRDTAYEQYF. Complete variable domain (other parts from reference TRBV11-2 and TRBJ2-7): EAGVAQSPRYKIIEKRQSVAFWCNPISGHATLYWYQQILGQGPKLLIQFQNNGVVDDSQLPKDRFSAERLKGVDSTLKIQPAKLEDSAVYLCASSLDRDTAYEQYFGPGTRLTVT.